These 27 T cell receptor beta chains originate from one sample sequenced in a study of response to subunit inactivated influenza vaccine. From the RT-PCR reads, TCRdb called clonotypes with MiXCR, one entry per CDR3 protein. The table has under 750,000 distinct CDR3 sequences, 12% seen once; the top ten hold 9.5% to 13%. The material sequenced was PBMCs from blood, taken on the day of vaccination. The receptor set was obtained from a man in his fifties or sixties who received an inactivated influenza vaccine.

This clonotype was seen many times. This chain joins TRBV5-1 and TRBJ2-4; TRBD2 is a possible D gene (5 bases). Trimming removed 0 bases from V and 6 bases from J, with 10 bases in between. Germline V lookup: CDR1 SGHRS, CDR2 YFSETQ. There are 14 residues in the CDR3. DNA for the CDR3: TGCGCCAGCAGCTTGGGAGGGCCCGGAAACATTCAGTACTTC. It is translated as CASSLGGPGNIQYF.

This clonotype was seen a handful of times. The chain is built from TRBV20-1 and TRBJ2-7; no clear D. This CDR3 is built from 12 residues. Trimming shortened V by 2 bases and J by 5 bases, and 10 bases separated the two germline ends. Looked up from germline, CDR1 is DFQATT and CDR2 is SNEGSKA (reference sequence). CDR3 amino acids: CSARRVGNEQYF. Here the CDR3 DNA reads TGCAGTGCTAGAAGGGTAGGGAACGAGCAGTACTTC.

This clonotype was observed a few times. This chain uses TRBV4-2 with TRBJ1-2; TRBD1 is a possible D gene (5 bases). V was shortened by 2 bases and J by 6 bases, with 16 bases between the two germline ends. Per the germline V gene, CDR1 is LGHNA and CDR2 is YNFKEQ. The CDR3 spans 15 residues. CDR3 bases: TGTGCCAGCAGCCAAAGGGTGGCAGGGCAGCATGGCTACACCTTC. Protein: CASSQRVAGQHGYTF.

The chain uses TRBV24-1 and TRBJ2-2; D possibly corresponds to TRBD2 (5 bases). Germline lookup yields CDR1 KGHDR and CDR2 SFDVKD. The CDR3 totals 13 residues. The ends were cut back, 7 bases at V and 7 bases at J, with 12 bases in the middle. CDR3 loop: CATRGSGIGELFF. CDR3 in DNA: TGTGCCACCAGGGGGTCCGGGATCGGGGAGCTGTTTTTT.

The rearrangement joins TRBV7-9 to TRBJ2-7, with D hard to call. Trimming stripped 6 bases from V and 0 bases from J, with 9 bases between. The germline gives CDR1 SEHNR, CDR2 FQNEAQ (reference sequence). This CDR3 contains 13 residues. CDR3 nucleotides: TGTGCCAGCAGTACTATGGGCTCCTACGAGCAGTACTTC. Translating it yields CASSTMGSYEQYF.

This clonotype was seen repeatedly, ten times or more. This CDR3 is CASRDPLRSTDEKLFF. The DNA of the CDR3 is TGCGCCAGCAGGGACCCCTTGCGTAGCACAGATGAAAAACTGTTTTTT. V gene TRBV5-1 combines with J gene TRBJ1-4; D ambiguous. The CDR3 has 16 residues. Trimming shortened V by 5 bases and J by 6 bases, and 20 bases separated the two germline ends. Germline CDR1 and CDR2: SGHRS and YFSETQ.

This clonotype has only a few counts. This chain connects TRBV4-2 to TRBJ2-1; TRBD2 agrees at 8 bases. This CDR3 spans 16 amino acids. J lost 5 bases, V lost 0 bases, and 6 bases had no gene match. Germline lookup yields CDR1 LGHNA and CDR2 YNFKEQ. The CDR3 sequence is CASSQERAGANNEQFF. The CDR3 DNA is TGTGCCAGCAGCCAAGAGCGAGCGGGGGCCAACAATGAGCAGTTCTTC.

J is TRBJ1-5 and V is TRBV19; D unresolved. Trimming took 6 bases from V and 11 from J, leaving 23 bases between them. This CDR3 comprises 15 residues. Germline-derived CDR1 and CDR2 are LNHDA and SQIVND (reference sequence). The DNA for the CDR3 is TGTGCCAGTAGCCTAAGGAATGGGCGGACGGAGGCCCAGCATTTT. This codes for CASSLRNGRTEAQHF.

In this sample, this clonotype turned up a few times. This CDR3 reads CASSWTNQETQYF. In nucleotides, the CDR3 is TGTGCCAGCAGTTGGACTAACCAAGAGACCCAGTACTTC. The chain has TRBV28 and TRBJ2-5; a possible D gene is TRBD2 (6 bases). Germline V gene lookup returns CDR1 MDHEN and CDR2 SYDVKM. The V and J ends lost 4 bases and 0 bases respectively, with 6 bases between them. This CDR3 region has 13 residues.

This clonotype was picked up a small number of times. V is TRBV12-3 or TRBV12-4 and J is TRBJ1-2; D unresolved. CDR3 length: 14 residues. The V gene lost 6 bases and the J gene lost 4 bases, with 15 bases spanning the gap. The CDR3, as DNA: TGTGCCAGCAGCCGGACCCGGCGGGGCTATGGCTACACCTTC. It encodes CASSRTRRGYGYTF.

V gene TRBV10-3 combines with J gene TRBJ1-5, with TRBD1 matching over 8 bases. CDR1 is ENHRY and CDR2 is SYGVKD in the germline V gene. With 0 bases clipped from V and 6 bases from J, the junction kept 7 bases outside the gene matches. This CDR3 region has 16 residues. Written as DNA, the CDR3 is TGTGCCATCAGTGAGTCCCTAGGGCAGGGGGCTCAGCCCCAGCATTTT. Its protein is CAISESLGQGAQPQHF.

The chain links TRBV29-1 to TRBJ2-7, with 11 nucleotides matching TRBD2. The V and J ends lost 7 bases and 0 bases, in that order; junction bases with no gene match: 14. From germline, CDR1 is SQVTM and CDR2 ANQGSEA. The CDR3 has 17 amino acids. CDR3 DNA: TGCAGCGCCTTACTAGCGGGGGAGACCAGGAGCTCCTACGAGCAGTACTTC. Encoded protein: CSALLAGETRSSYEQYF.

This chain joins TRBV28 and TRBJ1-5; D ambiguous. V lost 7 bases to trimming and J lost 1 base, with 11 bases between them. The CDR3 sequence is 14 residues long. The germline gives CDR1 MDHEN, CDR2 SYDVKM. The CDR3 is CASTLGPSNQPQHF. The CDR3 DNA reads TGTGCCAGCACCCTAGGACCGAGCAATCAGCCCCAGCATTTT. The complete variable domain, with remaining parts taken from reference TRBV28 and TRBJ1-5, reads DVKVTQSSRYLVKRTGEKVFLECVQDMDHENMFWYRQDPGLGLRLIYFSYDVKMKEKGDIPEGYSVSREKKERFSLILESASTNQTSMYLCASTLGPSNQPQHFGDGTRLSIL.

Within the sample, this clonotype is medium-sized (0.01 to 0.1%). The V call is TRBV7-2, the J call TRBJ2-3; 12 bases match TRBD2. Germline V gene lookup returns CDR1 SGHTA and CDR2 FQGNSA. V was clipped by 3 bases and J by 1 base; unmatched bases: 8. The CDR3 is 18 amino acids. The CDR3 coding sequence is TGTGCCAGCAGCTTGTCGCTAGCGGGGGGGCGTGGCACAGATACGCAGTATTTT. Its translation is CASSLSLAGGRGTDTQYF.

This clonotype was counted a few times. The J gene is TRBJ1-6, the V gene TRBV3-1, with no clear D. The CDR3 contains 14 residues. Deletions cut 3 bases from V and 8 bases from J, with 11 bases between. The germline CDR1 and CDR2 sequences are LGHDT and YNNKEL (reference sequence). The CDR3 DNA is TGTGCCAGCAGCCACGGGTCGTGGGATTCACCCCTCCACTTT. This gives the protein CASSHGSWDSPLHF.

Concerning this clonotype: The junction departs from germline at one end; a sequencing error may be responsible. The chain is built from TRBV7-2 and TRBJ2-3, with D possibly TRBD2 on 5 matching bases. The CDR3 loop spans 16 amino acids. Germline V CDR1 and CDR2: SGHTA, FQGNSA. CDR3 DNA sequence: TGTGCCAGCAGACTCCAGTCCTCGCCTAGCACAGATACGCTGTATTTT. Translating gives CASRLQSSPSTDTLYF.

This clonotype occurred a few times. The chain employs TRBV10-3 and TRBJ2-1; D possibly corresponds to TRBD2 (5 bases). V lost 7 bases and J 1 base, leaving 8 bases between the germline ends. The germline V gene encodes CDR1 ENHRY and CDR2 SYGVKD. CDR3 size: 13 residues. The CDR3 region is CAITAVSYNEQFF. The CDR3 nucleotides read TGTGCCATCACAGCGGTGTCCTACAATGAGCAGTTCTTC.

This clonotype was counted at least ten times. This chain connects TRBV5-5 to TRBJ2-1; TRBD1 matches at 8 bases. The CDR3 is 16 residues long. Per the germline V gene, CDR1 is SGHKS and CDR2 is YYEKEE (reference sequence). V was pared by 3 bases and J by 0 bases, with 5 bases of the junction left unmatched. CDR3 nucleotide sequence: TGTGCCAGCAGCTCCATTGGGACAGGCTCCTACAATGAGCAGTTCTTC. Its translation is CASSSIGTGSYNEQFF.

This clonotype was detected only a few times. The J gene is TRBJ1-5, the V gene TRBV4-3; no clear D gene. V lost 0 bases, J lost 0 bases, and 12 bases lay in between. This CDR3 has 17 residues. Germline CDR1 LGHNA, CDR2 YSLEER. Here the CDR3 reads CASSQENRGSSNQPQHF. CDR3 coding DNA: TGCGCCAGCAGCCAAGAAAATCGGGGAAGTAGCAATCAGCCCCAGCATTTT.

There are a few counts of this clonotype. V and J are TRBV15 and TRBJ2-4; TRBD2 aligns across 12 bases. This CDR3 is built from 18 residues. Germline trimming cut 3 bases from V and 2 bases from J; bases unmatched to any gene: 8. In germline, CDR1 is LNHNV, CDR2 YYDKDF (reference sequence). The CDR3 reads CATSRKLTSGSTKNIQYF. Written as DNA, the CDR3 is TGTGCCACCAGCAGGAAGCTGACTAGCGGGAGCACCAAAAACATTCAGTACTTC.

This clonotype was observed many times. The CDR3 reads CASSPRAAFGYGYTF. CDR3 nucleotides: TGTGCCAGCAGCCCTCGGGCCGCGTTTGGATATGGCTACACCTTC. The rearrangement joins TRBV7-2 to TRBJ1-2, with D hard to call. Trimming left V 5 bases short and J 5 bases short, with 18 bases between. The CDR3 contains 15 residues. The V gene's germline CDR1 is SGHTA and CDR2 FQGNSA. Full variable domain (missing parts from reference TRBV7-2 and TRBJ1-2): GAGVSQSPSNKVTEKGKDVELRCDPISGHTALYWYRQSLGQGLEFLIYFQGNSAPDKSGLPSDRFSAERTGGSVSTLTIQRTQQEDSAVYLCASSPRAAFGYGYTFGSGTRLTVV.

This clonotype was counted a few times. The chain recombines TRBV5-1 with TRBJ2-1, with 10 bases aligning to TRBD2. The CDR3 totals 15 residues. Germline V gives CDR1 SGHRS, CDR2 YFSETQ. V was clipped by 1 base and J by 5 bases; unmatched bases: 3. This chain's CDR3 is CASSLFTSGDNEQFF. CDR3 nucleotides: TGCGCCAGCAGCTTGTTTACTAGCGGGGACAATGAGCAGTTCTTC.

This chain links TRBV28 with TRBJ2-2, with 7 bases matching TRBD1. The V gene's germline CDR1 is MDHEN and CDR2 SYDVKM. This CDR3 is built from 15 residues. J gave up 1 base and V 4 bases, and 3 bases lay outside the gene matches. The CDR3 DNA reads as TGTGCCAGCAGTTCGGGACAGTGGAACACCGGGGAGCTGTTTTTT. This encodes CASSSGQWNTGELFF.

This clonotype showed up many times. CDR3 amino acids: CASSPIRGSETQYF. As DNA, the CDR3 is TGTGCCAGCAGCCCGATAAGGGGTTCGGAGACCCAGTACTTC. V and J are TRBV28 and TRBJ2-5; TRBD1 might be the D (5 bases). V was cut by 6 bases and J by 5 bases, with 16 bases left in between. There are 14 residues in the CDR3. Looked up from germline, CDR1 is MDHEN and CDR2 is SYDVKM.

This clonotype was counted at least ten times. The chain joins TRBV2 to TRBJ1-1, with D possibly TRBD1 on 6 matching bases. Germline V gene data show CDR1 as SNHLY and CDR2 as FYNNEI. The germline V and J ends were trimmed by 7 bases and 5 bases, with 14 bases remaining between them. The CDR3 spans 13 residues. The CDR3 nucleotides are TGTGCCAGCACCCAAAGGGGGGGGACTGAAGCTTTCTTT. Its translation: CASTQRGGTEAFF.

In this sample, this clonotype turned up many times. V gene TRBV4-3 combines with J gene TRBJ2-7; possibly TRBD1 for D (6 bases). Germline loops: CDR1 LGHNA, CDR2 YSLEER. V was trimmed by 0 bases and J by 3 bases, leaving 9 bases between them. This CDR3 spans 14 amino acids. CDR3 DNA sequence: TGCGCCAGCAGCCAAGATTTCAGGGGCTACGAGCAGTACTTC. It translates to CASSQDFRGYEQYF.

The chain links TRBV28 to TRBJ2-1; TRBD2 agrees at 7 bases. J lost 9 bases, V lost 6 bases, and 23 bases had no gene match. Germline V CDR1 and CDR2: MDHEN, SYDVKM. The CDR3 is 18 residues long. The CDR3 loop reads CASRFIGSAGVGPGEQFF. CDR3 coding DNA: TGTGCCAGCAGATTTATAGGGTCGGCGGGAGTGGGGCCGGGTGAGCAGTTCTTC.